The 23 T cell receptor beta chains below all came from one sample that was sequenced in a study of T cell repertoires in cytomegalovirus infection. Their antigens remain unidentified. TCRdb ran MiXCR on the reads and lists one entry per CDR3 protein. This table holds 700,000 to 850,000 distinct CDR3 sequences, around a third found once. This specimen consisted of cultured CD8+ T cells from PBMCs, obtained from culture after CMV antigen stimulation. These TCRs come from a human donor in good health (CMV status not recorded). Some clones in this sample may be carry-over from other donors' samples.

The sample holds many counts of this clonotype. The rearrangement links TRBV12-3 or TRBV12-4 to TRBJ1-5, with D maybe TRBD1 (5 bases). This CDR3 is built from 14 residues. V was shortened by 6 bases and J by 2 bases, with 11 bases between the two germline ends. CDR3 loop: CASSPPGGNQPQHF. The DNA of the CDR3 is TGTGCCAGCAGCCCTCCGGGGGGCAATCAGCCCCAGCATTTT.

This clonotype was seen many times. The V and J genes are TRBV7-2 and TRBJ1-2; possible D gene TRBD1, 6 bases. Trimming removed 7 bases at V and 4 bases at J, with 19 bases between. This CDR3 has 15 amino acids. Looked up from germline, CDR1 is SGHTA and CDR2 is FQGNSA. This CDR3 reads CASILIQGGLYGYTF. DNA for the CDR3: TGTGCCAGCATTCTAATACAGGGAGGTCTCTATGGCTACACCTTC.

This clonotype showed up just a few times. V usage is TRBV7-6 and J usage is TRBJ1-4, with D tentatively TRBD1 (6 bases). Trimming cost V 8 bases and J 8 bases, with 24 bases left between them. This CDR3 comprises 16 residues. Germline-derived CDR1 and CDR2 are SGHVS and FNYEAQ. DNA of the CDR3: TGTGCCAGCTTTCCGAATGGGGGCCCCGTGGTGGAAAAACTGTTTTTT. Protein sequence: CASFPNGGPVVEKLFF. The variable domain in full, with the rest retrieved from reference TRBV7-6 and TRBJ1-4, is GAGVSQSPRYKVTKRGQDVALRCDPISGHVSLYWYRQALGQGPEFLTYFNYEAQQDKSGLPNDRFSAERPEGSISTLTIQRTEQRDSAMYRCASFPNGGPVVEKLFFGSGTQLSVL.

This chain links TRBV7-3 with TRBJ1-2; TRBD1 matches 8 bases. CDR3 length: 20 amino acids. V lost 2 bases, J lost 6 bases, and 23 bases stayed unmatched. Germline V gives CDR1 SGHTA, CDR2 FQGTGA. CDR3 amino acids: CASSLYPIHKNRGKYDGYTF. The CDR3 nucleotides read TGTGCCAGCAGCTTATATCCCATTCATAAAAACAGGGGGAAGTACGATGGCTACACCTTC.

This clonotype was picked up a small number of times. V is TRBV7-2 and J is TRBJ2-1; 8 positions agree with TRBD1. The CDR3 has 18 amino acids. V was clipped by 1 base and J by 6 bases; unmatched bases: 14. CDR1 and CDR2 from the germline V gene are SGHTA and FQGNSA. The CDR3 DNA reads TGTGCCAGCAGCTTAGTGTGGACAGGGCCTCCAGGGTCCAATGAGCAGTTCTTC. It yields the protein CASSLVWTGPPGSNEQFF.

The chain couples TRBV2 to TRBJ1-6; TRBD1 matches 7 bases. V lost 4 bases and J lost 0; bases outside the gene matches: 12. Germline V gene sequence: CDR1 SNHLY, CDR2 FYNNEI. CDR3 length: 19 amino acids. The CDR3 reads CASSGRSGQQLSYNSPLHF. Here the CDR3 DNA reads TGTGCCAGCAGTGGTAGATCGGGACAGCAGCTCTCCTATAATTCACCCCTCCACTTT.

The V gene is TRBV11-2, the J gene TRBJ2-7; no firm D call. This CDR3 is 13 amino acids long. Germline loops: CDR1 SGHAT, CDR2 FQNNGV. V was clipped by 2 bases and J by 1 base, with 6 bases between them. The DNA for the CDR3 is TGTGCCAGCAGCTTATGGCGGTCCTACGAGCAGTACTTC. It specifies CASSLWRSYEQYF.

This clonotype has a handful of counts. V usage is TRBV19 and J usage is TRBJ1-1; D is uncertain. The V gene's germline CDR1 is LNHDA and CDR2 SQIVND (reference sequence). The germline V and J ends were trimmed by 8 bases and 7 bases, with 8 bases remaining between them. This CDR3 is built from 10 residues. This CDR3 reads CASEAGEAFF. In DNA, the CDR3 is TGTGCCAGTGAAGCCGGTGAAGCTTTCTTT.

The chain has TRBV27 and TRBJ2-1; D call uncertain. V was cut by 4 bases and J by 4 bases, with 8 bases left in between. Germline CDR1 and CDR2: MNHEY and SMNVEV (reference sequence). The CDR3 length is 13 residues. Written as DNA, the CDR3 is TGTGCCAGCAGTTCGGCAGTTTACAATGAGCAGTTCTTC. Encoded protein: CASSSAVYNEQFF.

This clonotype occurred many times. V usage is TRBV7-2 and J usage is TRBJ1-3, with TRBD1 matching over 10 bases. The length of the CDR3 is 21 residues. Germline V CDR1 and CDR2: SGHTA, FQGNSA. V lost 2 bases, J lost 3 bases, and 19 bases stayed unmatched. CDR3 nucleotides: TGTGCCAGCAGCTTAAAGGGTGAATGGGACAGGGGCCATCGTCGTGGAAACACCATATATTTT. Translation gives CASSLKGEWDRGHRRGNTIYF.

On this clonotype: At one of its ends the junction is not consistent with the germline gene, which may arise from a read error. This rearrangement joins TRBV27 to TRBJ2-2; TRBD1 matches at 7 bases. The CDR3 totals 14 residues. Germline CDR1 is MNHEY and CDR2 is SMNVEV (reference sequence). This CDR3 reads CASNLGGDTGELFF. CDR3 bases: TGTGCCAGCAATTTAGGGGGCGACACCGGGGAGCTGTTTTTT.

The rearrangement links TRBV28 to TRBJ1-5; tentative D call: TRBD1 (5 bases). Trimming stripped 7 bases from V and 7 bases from J, with 14 bases between. This CDR3 comprises 13 residues. CDR1 MDHEN and CDR2 SYDVKM come from the germline V gene. The CDR3 DNA sequence: TGTGCCAGCACCTCCGGGGGTTGGCAGCCCCAGCATTTT. Protein product: CASTSGGWQPQHF.

This clonotype came up many times. This chain uses TRBV12-3 or TRBV12-4 with TRBJ1-2; a weak D match, TRBD1 (6 bases). The CDR3 is 16 residues long. Trimming removed 4 bases from V and 1 base from J, with 16 bases in between. The CDR3 DNA sequence: TGTGCCAGCAGTTCCCCTCTGGGGACACATAACTATGGCTACACCTTC. This sequence encodes CASSSPLGTHNYGYTF.

The J gene is TRBJ1-5, the V gene TRBV4-2, with D unclear. V was trimmed by 1 base and J by 1 base, leaving 8 bases between them. Germline CDR1 reads LGHNA; CDR2 reads YNFKEQ. This CDR3 contains 15 residues. CDR3 nucleotides: TGTGCCAGCAGCCAAGTGGGAGTGAGCAATCAGCCCCAGCATTTT. As protein: CASSQVGVSNQPQHF.

This chain uses TRBV7-9 with TRBJ2-2; 10 nucleotides match TRBD1. J gave up 7 bases and V 6 bases, and 5 bases lay outside the gene matches. This CDR3 region has 14 residues. The V gene's germline CDR1 is SEHNR and CDR2 FQNEAQ (reference sequence). The CDR3 DNA reads TGTGCCAGCAGACCGACAGGGGGCGGCGGGGAGCTGTTTTTT. Protein: CASRPTGGGGELFF.

This chain connects TRBV28 to TRBJ1-1; 11 bases match TRBD1. Germline CDR1 and CDR2: MDHEN and SYDVKM. Germline trimming cut 6 bases from V and 3 bases from J; bases unmatched to any gene: 9. The CDR3 is made up of 16 amino acids. The CDR3 DNA reads TGTGCCAGCAGCCTAGGGACAGGGGGGACATACACTGAAGCTTTCTTT. Encoded protein: CASSLGTGGTYTEAFF.

The rearrangement uses TRBV27 and TRBJ2-7; D possibly matches TRBD1 or TRBD2 (6 bases each). The CDR3 runs 15 residues. With 3 bases removed from V and 1 base from J, the gap between germline ends came to 13 bases. Germline-derived CDR1 and CDR2 are MNHEY and SMNVEV (reference sequence). The CDR3 DNA reads as TGTGCCAGCAGTTTGGGACCGGGGGCTTCCTACGAGCAGTACTTC. It specifies CASSLGPGASYEQYF.

The chain employs TRBV4-1 and TRBJ2-1; 7 bases fit TRBD1. This CDR3 comprises 15 residues. Germline CDR1 reads MGHRA; CDR2 reads YSYEKL. The V gene end was trimmed by 4 bases and the J gene end by 8 bases; junction bases not matched to a gene: 11. The CDR3 sequence is CASSLQGTMYDEQFF. In DNA form, the CDR3 reads TGCGCCAGCAGCCTACAGGGGACGATGTACGATGAGCAGTTCTTC.

CDR3 coding DNA: TGCGCCAGCAGCCAAGATCTAGCGAAGGTGTTTTTT. Translation gives CASSQDLAKVFF. The chain carries TRBV4-1 and TRBJ1-4; D unclear. This CDR3 is built from 12 residues. Germline V gene sequence: CDR1 MGHRA, CDR2 YSYEKL. Trimming took off 0 bases at V and 15 bases at J, with 11 bases between the two ends.

This clonotype was counted ten times or more. The CDR3: CASYPGTENYGYTF. The CDR3 DNA follows: TGTGCCAGTTATCCCGGGACAGAGAACTATGGCTACACCTTC. The gene calls are TRBV19 and TRBJ1-2; TRBD1 matches 7 bases. V trimming: 8 bases; J trimming: 2 bases; junction bases outside the gene matches: 8. Germline lookup yields CDR1 LNHDA and CDR2 SQIVND (reference sequence). This CDR3 is 14 amino acids long.

This clonotype was recorded at least ten times. The rearrangement joins TRBV7-2 to TRBJ2-5, with 8 bases lining up with TRBD2. Germline values: CDR1 SGHTA, CDR2 FQGNSA. After removal of 1 base from V and 1 base from J, the junction contained 2 bases not matched to a gene. The CDR3 contains 15 residues. The CDR3, as DNA: TGTGCCAGCAGCTTAGGACTAGCGCCCCAAGAGACCCAGTACTTC. Amino acid sequence: CASSLGLAPQETQYF. The whole variable domain, remainder taken from reference TRBV7-2 and TRBJ2-5, is GAGVSQSPSNKVTEKGKDVELRCDPISGHTALYWYRQSLGQGLEFLIYFQGNSAPDKSGLPSDRFSAERTGGSVSTLTIQRTQQEDSAVYLCASSLGLAPQETQYFGPGTRLLVL.

This clonotype was recorded a few times. This chain connects TRBV7-9 to TRBJ1-2; TRBD1 agrees at 7 bases. The germline gives CDR1 SEHNR, CDR2 FQNEAQ (reference sequence). The CDR3 loop spans 18 amino acids. V gave up 4 bases and J gave up 5 bases; unmatched junction bases: 19. As DNA, the CDR3 is TGTGCCAGCAGCTCTGTCCCATCTCAGGGGGAAGGACCATATGGCTACACCTTC. Its translation is CASSSVPSQGEGPYGYTF. Full variable domain (outside the CDR3, taken from reference TRBV7-9 and TRBJ1-2): DTGVSQNPRHKITKRGQNVTFRCDPISEHNRLYWYRQTLGQGPEFLTYFQNEAQLEKSRLLSDRFSAERPKGSFSTLEIQRTEQGDSAMYLCASSSVPSQGEGPYGYTFGSGTRLTVV.

The chain carries TRBV7-2 and TRBJ1-2, with TRBD1 identical over 8 bases. The CDR3 covers 15 residues. Germline trimming cut 5 bases from V and 4 bases from J; bases unmatched to any gene: 9. Germline V gene data show CDR1 as SGHTA and CDR2 as FQGNSA. The CDR3 spells CASSEASGGGYGYTF. The CDR3 coding sequence is TGTGCCAGCAGCGAAGCATCAGGGGGCGGCTATGGCTACACCTTC.